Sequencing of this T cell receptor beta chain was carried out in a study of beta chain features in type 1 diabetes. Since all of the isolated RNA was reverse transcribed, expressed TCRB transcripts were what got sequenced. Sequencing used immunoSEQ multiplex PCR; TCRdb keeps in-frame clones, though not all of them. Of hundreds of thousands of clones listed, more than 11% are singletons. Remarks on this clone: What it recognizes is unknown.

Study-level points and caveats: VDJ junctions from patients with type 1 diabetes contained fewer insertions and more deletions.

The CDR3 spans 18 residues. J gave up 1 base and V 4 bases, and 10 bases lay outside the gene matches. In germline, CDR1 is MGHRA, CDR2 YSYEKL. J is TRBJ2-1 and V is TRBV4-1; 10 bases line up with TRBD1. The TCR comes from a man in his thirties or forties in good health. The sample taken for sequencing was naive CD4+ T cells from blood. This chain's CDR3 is CASSLAYRGQGSYNEQFF. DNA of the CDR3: TGCGCCAGCAGCCTTGCGTACAGGGGACAGGGGTCCTACAATGAGCAGTTCTTC.